Listed here is a single T cell receptor beta chain. Germline V gene data show CDR1 as KGHSH and CDR2 as LQKENI. The CDR3 spans 13 residues. Trimming cost V 6 bases and J 6 bases, with 11 bases left between them. In the original processing: Estimation of nucleated cell counts relied on the amplification of reference gene primers. TCRdb's table, derived via immunoSEQ multiplex PCR, lists solely in-frame clones and lacks some. Clone size and V and J calls were adopted from that table, with D and trimming inferred from the DNA. The table records 20,000 to 30,000 clones, about 94% of them present only once. The record originates from a study of blood T cell repertoires in COVID-19. Study-wide background: The United States, Italy and Spain were the sources of the acute and convalescent COVID-19 samples. The cDNA or gDNA used as material had been derived from T cells, B-cell-depleted T cells, or PBMCs.

This sequence was found in a human donor with active COVID-19. The donor label of this sample is uncertain. This chain joins TRBV18 and TRBJ2-2; D possibly corresponds to TRBD2 (6 bases). Sequencing was done on a sample of peripheral blood. CDR3 protein: CASSQGGSGELFF. CDR3 in DNA: TGTGCCAGCTCGCAGGGAGGCTCCGGGGAGCTGTTTTTT.